The 9 T cell receptor beta chains given below trace back to one sample, sequenced in a study of beta chain features in type 1 diabetes. TCRB transcripts that were expressed got sequenced, as all of the isolated RNA had been reverse transcribed. Some clones are missing from TCRdb's copy, which holds only in-frame ones; the method was immunoSEQ multiplex PCR. This table has more than 150,000 clones, around 10% appearing once. The source material was central memory CD4+ T cells from blood. All receptors come from a man aged 18 to 29 in good health.

The chain joins TRBV20-1 to TRBJ1-5; the D is unclear. The length of the CDR3 is 9 residues. Germline values: CDR1 DFQATT, CDR2 SNEGSKA (reference sequence). As DNA, the CDR3 is TGCAGAGCCCCTCAGCCCCAGCATTTT. Its protein is CRAPQPQHF.

This chain uses TRBV4-3 with TRBJ1-4; 7 positions match TRBD1. V dropped 1 base and J dropped 5; count of bases not matched to a gene: 7. This CDR3 comprises 16 residues. Germline values: CDR1 LGHNA, CDR2 YSLEER. CDR3 sequence: CASSQGGQNLNEKLFF. CDR3 in DNA: TGCGCCAGCAGCCAAGGGGGACAGAACCTCAATGAAAAACTGTTTTTT.

This chain uses TRBV5-1 with TRBJ2-4; a possible D gene is TRBD1 (5 bases). V gave up 0 bases and J gave up 2 bases, with 12 bases separating them. CDR1 SGHRS and CDR2 YFSETQ come from the germline V gene. This CDR3 has 16 residues. In DNA form, the CDR3 reads TGCGCCAGCAGCTTGGCCGGTGGGGCAACCAAAAACATTCAGTACTTC. Residues: CASSLAGGATKNIQYF. The full variable domain, completed using reference TRBV5-1 and TRBJ2-4, is KAGVTQTPRYLIKTRGQQVTLSCSPISGHRSVSWYQQTPGQGLQFLFEYFSETQRNKGNFPGRFSGRQFSNSRSEMNVSTLELGDSALYLCASSLAGGATKNIQYFGAGTRLSVL.

V is TRBV11-2 and J is TRBJ2-3; TRBD1 might be the D (5 bases). From germline, CDR1 is SGHAT and CDR2 FQNNGV. V was trimmed by 0 bases and J by 5 bases, leaving 6 bases between them. CDR3 size: 13 residues. The DNA for the CDR3 is TGTGCCAGCAGCTTAGACAGGGAAGATACGCAGTATTTT. It specifies CASSLDREDTQYF.

The chain employs TRBV19 and TRBJ2-5, with D perhaps assigned TRBD1 or TRBD2 (5 bases each). Germline CDR1 and CDR2: LNHDA and SQIVND (reference sequence). CDR3 length equals 15 residues. Trimming took off 4 bases at V and 5 bases at J, with 17 bases between the two ends. Here the CDR3 DNA reads TGTGCCAGTAGTAGCCAGGGAGCCACCAAGGAGACCCAGTACTTC. Its translation: CASSSQGATKETQYF.

The rearrangement uses TRBV5-1 and TRBJ2-5; D is perhaps TRBD1 or TRBD2 (5 bases each). Germline V lookup: CDR1 SGHRS, CDR2 YFSETQ. The V gene lost 3 bases and the J gene lost 5 bases, with 14 bases spanning the gap. The CDR3 consists of 14 residues. The CDR3 is CASSSRAGRETQYF. CDR3 in DNA: TGCGCCAGCAGCTCCAGGGCGGGCCGTGAGACCCAGTACTTC. Full variable domain (missing parts from reference TRBV5-1 and TRBJ2-5): KAGVTQTPRYLIKTRGQQVTLSCSPISGHRSVSWYQQTPGQGLQFLFEYFSETQRNKGNFPGRFSGRQFSNSRSEMNVSTLELGDSALYLCASSSRAGRETQYFGPGTRLLVL.

This clone occurred many times. The chain couples TRBV14 to TRBJ1-1; 10 bases match TRBD1. Germline V gene lookup returns CDR1 SGHDN and CDR2 FVKESK. The CDR3 has 16 residues. With 2 bases clipped from V and 6 bases from J, the junction kept 9 bases outside the gene matches. The CDR3 sequence is CASSQLLGQGPAEAFF. The CDR3 DNA reads as TGTGCCAGCAGCCAACTCCTGGGACAGGGGCCGGCTGAAGCTTTCTTT.

The V call is TRBV7-2, the J call TRBJ2-5; TRBD1 matches 9 bases. The J call may be faulty, since TRBJ2-7 better matches the DNA end. The CDR3 is made up of 16 amino acids. In germline, CDR1 is SGHTA, CDR2 FQGNSA. The CDR3 here is CASSFKSGQGGHEQYF. DNA for the CDR3: TGTGCCAGCAGCTTTAAGTCGGGACAGGGTGGCCACGAGCAGTACTTC.

The chain is built from TRBV7-2 and TRBJ2-3; the D is unclear. Trimming removed 5 bases at V and 1 base at J, with 13 bases between. The CDR3 consists of 15 residues. From germline, CDR1 is SGHTA and CDR2 FQGNSA. The CDR3 protein is CASSQRVIGTDTQYF. The CDR3 coding sequence is TGTGCCAGCAGCCAACGGGTGATCGGCACAGATACGCAGTATTTT.